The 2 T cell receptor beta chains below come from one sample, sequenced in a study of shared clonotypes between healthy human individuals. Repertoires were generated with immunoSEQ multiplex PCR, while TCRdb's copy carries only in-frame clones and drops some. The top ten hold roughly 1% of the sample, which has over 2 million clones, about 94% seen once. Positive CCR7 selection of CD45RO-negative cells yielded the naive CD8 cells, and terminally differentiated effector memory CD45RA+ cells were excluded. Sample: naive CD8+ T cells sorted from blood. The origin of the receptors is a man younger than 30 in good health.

As DNA, the CDR3 is TGTGCCAGCAGTGAAGCGCTTCTGGGCACTGAAGCTTTCTTT. Its protein is CASSEALLGTEAFF. This rearrangement joins TRBV6-1 to TRBJ1-1, with D uncertain. This CDR3 contains 14 residues. Trimming stripped 0 bases from V and 4 bases from J, with 9 bases between. Germline V gives CDR1 MNHNS, CDR2 SASEGT.

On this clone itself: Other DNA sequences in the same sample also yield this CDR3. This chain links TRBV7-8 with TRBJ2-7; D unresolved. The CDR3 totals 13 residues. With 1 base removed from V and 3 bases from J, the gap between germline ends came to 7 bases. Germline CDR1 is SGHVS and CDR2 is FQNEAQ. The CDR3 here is CASSLDGDYEQYF. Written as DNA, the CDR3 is TGTGCCAGCAGCTTAGACGGAGACTACGAGCAGTACTTC.